This record looks at one T cell receptor beta chain sequence and its context. A much larger clone sits a single nucleotide away, making a read error possible. TCR beta libraries were built with iRepertoire HTBI primers and Arm-PCR of CDR3 regions. A single record per CDR3 protein comes from TCRdb applying MiXCR to the multiplex PCR reads. The sample shows 450,000 or so distinct CDR3 sequences, around 21% of them seen only once. These data come from a study of regulatory T cells in long-lasting Graves disease. Across the whole study: Over 5 years of antithyroid drugs plus positive TSH receptor antibodies defined persistent Graves' disease.

Described time point: persistent/refractory GD, antithyroid drugs over 5 years with positive TRAb. From RNA extracted from PBMCs, the TCR library was made. The CDR3 runs 15 residues. The germline V gene has CDR1 SGHAT and CDR2 FQNNGV. V lost 5 bases, J lost 6 bases, and 9 bases stayed unmatched. The V and J genes are TRBV11-2 and TRBJ2-4, with TRBD1 matching 8 bases. The clonotype comes from a female donor with Graves disease. The sample in question was peripheral blood mononuclear cells (PBMCs), obtained when the disease was refractory, from a patient treated with antithyroid drugs. In DNA, the CDR3 is TGTGCCAGCAGCCAGTACCTCGGACAGGGAAACATTCAGTACTTC. The encoded protein is CASSQYLGQGNIQYF.